Each of the 18 T cell receptor beta chains below was sequenced from the same sample in a study of cytotoxic CD8 clonotypes in ibrutinib-treated CLL. The data were produced by immunoSEQ multiplex PCR, yet TCRdb's version contains in-frame clones alone and is incomplete. The data hold approximately 170,000 clones, with roughly 84% observed a single time. Sequences were derived from PBMCs, sampled at disease progression, from a patient treated with ibrutinib. These receptors all come from a human donor with chronic lymphocytic leukemia.

The rearrangement uses TRBV6-5 and TRBJ2-4, with 7 nucleotides matching TRBD1. The CDR3 extends over 13 amino acids. V shed 8 bases and J 9 bases; nucleotides not matched to a gene: 10. The germline V gene encodes CDR1 MNHEY and CDR2 SVGAGI. The chain's CDR3 is CASRRTAGGIQYF. The CDR3, as DNA: TGTGCCAGCCGCCGCACGGCAGGGGGCATTCAGTACTTC.

This sequence joins TRBV11-2 and TRBJ2-1, with D possibly matching TRBD1 (6 bases). CDR1 and CDR2 (germline): SGHAT, FQNNGV. The CDR3 sequence is 14 residues long. Trimming removed 5 bases at V and 4 bases at J, with 12 bases between. Here the CDR3 reads CASSDSDRYNEQFF. CDR3 coding DNA: TGTGCCAGCAGCGACAGCGACAGGTACAATGAGCAGTTCTTC.

The V call is TRBV25-1, the J call TRBJ1-1; TRBD1 is a possible D gene (6 bases). Per the germline V gene, CDR1 is MGHDK and CDR2 is SYGVNS. The V end was cut by 6 bases, the J end by 4 bases, with 15 bases between. This CDR3 has 14 residues. The CDR3 region has the DNA TGTGCCAGCAGGACTCCAGGGGATACCACTGAAGCTTTCTTT. This sequence encodes CASRTPGDTTEAFF.

V and J are TRBV5-1 and TRBJ2-2; D is unclear. V gave up 5 bases and J gave up 4 bases, with 15 bases separating them. CDR3 length: 15 residues. Germline V gene lookup returns CDR1 SGHRS and CDR2 YFSETQ. DNA for the CDR3: TGCGCCAGCAGATCCGAGGACGGGCCCACCGGGGAGCTGTTTTTT. It yields the protein CASRSEDGPTGELFF.

The chain has TRBV5-8 and TRBJ1-4, with D unclear. The CDR3 consists of 16 residues. The germline V and J ends were trimmed by 4 bases and 0 bases, with 13 bases remaining between them. Per germline, CDR1 SGHTS and CDR2 YDEGEE. In DNA form, the CDR3 reads TGTGCCAGCAGCCTGGATGAGTCCTCAACTAATGAAAAACTGTTTTTT. Its translation is CASSLDESSTNEKLFF.

This rearrangement joins TRBV19 to TRBJ2-1; TRBD2 matches 11 bases. The CDR3 runs to 15 residues. Germline V gene lookup returns CDR1 LNHDA and CDR2 SQIVND (reference sequence). J lost 8 bases, V lost 11 bases, and 14 bases had no gene match. The CDR3 DNA follows: TGTGCCGCAAGAGGGGAAACTAGCGGGAGCGATGAGCAGTTCTTC. Amino acid sequence: CAARGETSGSDEQFF.

A single count supports this clone. V usage is TRBV9 and J usage is TRBJ1-2; 11 nucleotides match TRBD1. CDR3 length equals 13 residues. Germline V gene data show CDR1 as SGDLS and CDR2 as YYNGEE. The V and J ends lost 0 bases and 14 bases, in that order; junction bases with no gene match: 6. In DNA, the CDR3 is TGTGCCAGCAGCGTAGAGGGACAGGGGGTGATAACCTTC. Translating gives CASSVEGQGVITF.

The rearrangement uses TRBV28 and TRBJ1-2; D may be TRBD1 (5 bases). V was pared by 3 bases and J by 4 bases, with 6 bases between. The CDR3 consists of 12 residues. Germline V gene lookup returns CDR1 MDHEN and CDR2 SYDVKM. The DNA of the CDR3 is TGTGCCAGCAGTTTCGGGGGCTATGGCTACACCTTC. Residues: CASSFGGYGYTF.

The J gene is TRBJ2-2, the V gene TRBV4-1, with D perhaps given as TRBD1 or TRBD2 (6 bases each). Germline V gene lookup returns CDR1 MGHRA and CDR2 YSYEKL. The CDR3 loop spans 15 amino acids. Trimming pared 2 bases from V and 7 bases from J, leaving 14 bases between. CDR3 coding DNA: TGCGCCAGCAGCCAACGGGGGCTGGTTAACGGGGAGCTGTTTTTT. It yields the protein CASSQRGLVNGELFF.

V is TRBV4-3 and J is TRBJ2-1; 14 bases match TRBD2. This CDR3 is 19 amino acids long. V dropped 3 bases and J dropped 5; count of bases not matched to a gene: 12. Germline CDR1 reads LGHNA; CDR2 reads YSLEER. DNA for the CDR3: TGCGCCAGCAGCCAGGGACTAGCGGGAGAATTAACACGGGACAATGAGCAGTTCTTC. Its translation: CASSQGLAGELTRDNEQFF.

The genes are TRBV29-1 and TRBJ1-2, with 9 bases matching TRBD1. The CDR3 loop spans 13 amino acids. Per the germline V gene, CDR1 is SQVTM and CDR2 is ANQGSEA. V shed 7 bases, J shed 4 bases, and the junction held 7 bases outside the gene matches. DNA for the CDR3: TGCAGCGCGGGACAGGGTGGTACCTATGGCTACACCTTC. This codes for CSAGQGGTYGYTF.

This clone was seen a handful of times. V is TRBV19 and J is TRBJ1-5; D not certain. The CDR3 has 13 residues. CDR1 LNHDA and CDR2 SQIVND come from the germline V gene (reference sequence). V lost 6 bases to trimming and J lost 6 bases, with 12 bases between them. The CDR3 coding sequence is TGTGCCAGTAGAACATCGGGTGGTCAGCCCCAGCATTTT. Amino acids: CASRTSGGQPQHF.

This clone was seen just once. The chain joins TRBV27 to TRBJ1-5; TRBD1 is a possible D gene (5 bases). The CDR3 is 21 amino acids. Germline-derived CDR1 and CDR2 are MNHEY and SMNVEV (reference sequence). Deletions cut 2 bases from V and 6 bases from J, with 32 bases between. CDR3 sequence reads: CASSLGRMSANFGGTVQPQHF. In DNA form, the CDR3 reads TGTGCCAGCAGTTTAGGCCGGATGAGCGCTAACTTTGGGGGAACGGTTCAGCCCCAGCATTTT.

The chain joins TRBV10-1 to TRBJ2-3; D not resolved. This CDR3 is 13 amino acids long. Trimming shortened V by 5 bases and J by 0 bases, and 6 bases separated the two germline ends. CDR1 is WNHNN and CDR2 is SYGVQD in the germline V gene (reference sequence). The CDR3 sequence: CASSPTSTDTQYF. The CDR3 nucleotides read TGCGCCAGCAGTCCGACTAGCACAGATACGCAGTATTTT.

This rearrangement joins TRBV10-3 to TRBJ2-7; TRBD2 matches 11 bases. The CDR3 is 15 amino acids. With 3 bases clipped from V and 3 bases from J, the junction kept 4 bases outside the gene matches. Germline lookup yields CDR1 ENHRY and CDR2 SYGVKD. The CDR3 DNA follows: TGTGCCATCAGTGATGGGACTAGCGGAATCTACGAGCAGTACTTC. Encoded protein: CAISDGTSGIYEQYF.

The chain carries TRBV6-6 and TRBJ1-1; weak D call: TRBD1 (5 bases). The CDR3 totals 12 residues. Trimming removed 0 bases at V and 10 bases at J, with 9 bases between. Germline V CDR1 and CDR2: MNHNY, SVGAGI (reference sequence). In DNA, the CDR3 is TGTGCCAGCAGTTACTCGGGGGAGGGAGCTTTCTTT. Protein sequence: CASSYSGEGAFF.

The V call is TRBV6-5, the J call TRBJ1-2; D might be TRBD1 (5 bases). Germline V gene lookup returns CDR1 MNHEY and CDR2 SVGAGI. V dropped 0 bases and J dropped 6 bases, with 14 bases sitting between them. CDR3 size: 15 residues. This CDR3 is CASSYSGREAHGYTF. The CDR3 nucleotides are TGTGCCAGCAGTTACTCGGGACGAGAAGCGCATGGCTACACCTTC.

This rearrangement joins TRBV5-6 to TRBJ2-7; D possibly matches TRBD1 or TRBD2 (5 bases each). Trimming took 4 bases from V and 2 from J, leaving 28 bases between them. CDR3 length equals 19 residues. Germline V lookup: CDR1 SGHDT, CDR2 YYEEEE. The CDR3 reads CASSTGLRALRDRPYEQYF. The CDR3 region has the DNA TGTGCCAGCAGCACCGGCCTCAGGGCTTTGAGGGATCGACCCTACGAGCAGTACTTC.